This entry lists 22 T cell receptor beta chains sequenced from one sample in a study of T cell clusters in autoimmune cytopenias (dated by TCRdb to about 2019). The instrument was an Illumina MiSeq. TRB rearrangements were amplified by multiplex PCR using a touch-down protocol with TRB-A and TRB-B primer pools mixed in one tube. Following TCRdb reprocessing, every CDR3 protein sequence forms one entry, and DNA is not provided. This sample's listing comprises around 8,000 distinct CDR3 sequences. The ten largest clonotypes hold 25% to 35% of the sample. Each sample's TRB amplification started from roughly 270 ng of peripheral blood genomic DNA, which corresponds to tens of thousands of genome equivalents. Sequenced sample: peripheral blood. The source of these receptors is a human donor with an autoimmune cytopenia or autoimmune hepatitis (not recorded which).

The chain has TRBV5-4 and TRBJ2-7; absent DNA, TCRdb's TRBD1 call cannot be checked. Germline V lookup: CDR1 SGHNT, CDR2 YYREEE (reference sequence). The length of the CDR3 is 15 residues. This chain's CDR3 is CASSLVLGTSYEQYF.

This clonotype is identified as medium-sized from frequency. The CDR3 spells CASSLIGPQHF. The gene calls are TRBV12-3 or TRBV12-4 and TRBJ1-5. This CDR3 has 11 residues.

The chain uses TRBV18 and TRBJ2-7; with no DNA, the TCRdb D assignment of TRBD1 cannot be verified. CDR1 is KGHSH and CDR2 is LQKENI in the germline V gene. The CDR3 runs to 16 residues. The CDR3 loop reads CASSLGVGTGTYEQYF.

The chain couples TRBV24-1 to TRBJ2-1; TCRdb proposes TRBD1, but this gene call is untestable without DNA. This CDR3 has 15 amino acids. Germline V gene lookup returns CDR1 KGHDR and CDR2 SFDVKD. The CDR3 reads CATRSGTGIYNEQFF.

This clonotype shows up as medium-sized by frequency. The CDR3 loop is CASRSDPAIYGYTF. The chain uses TRBV12-3 or TRBV12-4 and TRBJ1-2. The CDR3 extends over 14 amino acids.

The chain has TRBV19 and TRBJ2-1; TCRdb lists TRBD2, though no DNA is available to test this call. This CDR3 has 14 amino acids. Germline-derived CDR1 and CDR2 are LNHDA and SQIVND (reference sequence). The CDR3 protein is CASSKTLEPNEQFF.

The chain has TRBV10-1 and TRBJ2-1. Germline V lookup: CDR1 WNHNN, CDR2 SYGVQD (reference sequence). CDR3 length: 15 amino acids. Here the CDR3 reads CASSEAGGSYNEQFF.

Considering frequency, this clonotype is medium-sized. This chain links TRBV29-1 with TRBJ2-5; TCRdb returns TRBD1, unconfirmable since there is no DNA. This CDR3 spans 11 amino acids. CDR1 is SQVTM and CDR2 is ANQGSEA in the germline V gene. Here the CDR3 reads CSVGQGETQYF.

The chain couples TRBV6-4 to TRBJ2-1; no DNA is available, so the TRBD2 call from TCRdb remains unchecked. CDR1 is MRHNA and CDR2 is SNTAGT in the germline V gene. The CDR3 is 14 residues long. Here the CDR3 reads CASSDSGSGVEQFF.

V usage is TRBV6-5 and J usage is TRBJ1-2; absent DNA, TCRdb's TRBD1 call cannot be checked. The CDR3 has 16 amino acids. CDR1 and CDR2 (germline): MNHEY, SVGAGI. Here the CDR3 reads CASSSDRGLGDYGYTF.

Considering frequency, this clonotype is medium-sized (0.01 to 0.1%). The V gene is TRBV29-1, the J gene TRBJ1-2; without DNA, the TCRdb call of TRBD1 cannot be checked. CDR3 length: 14 amino acids. Germline assignment: CDR1 SQVTM and CDR2 ANQGSEA. CDR3 residues: CSVGGQQTIWGYTF.

The chain recombines TRBV12-3 or TRBV12-4 with TRBJ2-1; TCRdb proposes TRBD1, but this gene call is untestable without DNA. The CDR3 is 19 amino acids. This chain's CDR3 is CASSVLGAPAGSLYNEQFF.

The chain has TRBV6-1 and TRBJ1-1; the D call from TCRdb, TRBD1, cannot be confirmed without DNA. The CDR3 sequence is 16 residues long. Germline values: CDR1 MNHNS, CDR2 SASEGT. CDR3 amino acids: CASSEKTGQGNTEAFF.

This chain links TRBV12-3 or TRBV12-4 with TRBJ1-2; TCRdb indicates TRBD1, and absent DNA this call remains unverified. The length of the CDR3 is 15 residues. The CDR3 sequence: CASSLDRVGIDGYTF.

The chain has TRBV19 and TRBJ2-1; TCRdb selects TRBD1, and the lack of DNA leaves this call unchecked. Looked up from germline, CDR1 is LNHDA and CDR2 is SQIVND (reference sequence). This CDR3 contains 15 residues. The CDR3 reads CASTAGQGAGSKQFF.

This clonotype registers medium-sized by frequency. The CDR3 reads CSVERANGPETQYF. The V call is TRBV29-1, the J call TRBJ2-5; TCRdb returns TRBD2, unconfirmable since there is no DNA. This CDR3 has 14 amino acids. Germline V gene lookup returns CDR1 SQVTM and CDR2 ANQGSEA. Looking up the rest from reference TRBV29-1 and TRBJ2-5 gives the full variable domain: SAVISQKPSRDICQRGTSLTIQCQVDSQVTMMFWYRQQPGQSLTLIATANQGSEATYESGFVIDKFPISRPNLTFSTLTVSNMSPEDSSIYLCSVERANGPETQYFGPGTRLLVL.

This chain connects TRBV19 to TRBJ1-6; TCRdb's D gene call, TRBD1, goes unchecked for lack of DNA. The germline V gene has CDR1 LNHDA and CDR2 SQIVND (reference sequence). The CDR3 loop spans 14 amino acids. This CDR3 is CASSTGTANSPLHF.

The chain is built from TRBV6-5 and TRBJ2-1; TCRdb proposes TRBD1, but this gene call is untestable without DNA. This CDR3 is built from 16 residues. Germline V gives CDR1 MNHEY, CDR2 SVGAGI. The CDR3 spells CASSYGAVSSYNEQFF.

V gene TRBV6-5 combines with J gene TRBJ1-1. This CDR3 region has 14 residues. CDR1 MNHEY and CDR2 SVGAGI come from the germline V gene. CDR3 loop: CASSYSFLNTEAFF.

This sequence joins TRBV27 and TRBJ2-7; checking the TCRdb D call of TRBD2 is not possible without DNA. CDR1 is MNHEY and CDR2 is SMNVEV in the germline V gene (reference sequence). The CDR3 has 14 amino acids. The CDR3 sequence: CASSFSSGAYEQYF.

This sequence joins TRBV30 and TRBJ2-1; without DNA, the TCRdb call of TRBD2 cannot be checked. The length of the CDR3 is 16 residues. Germline V gene data show CDR1 as GTSNPN and CDR2 as SVGIG (reference sequence). This CDR3 is CAWREGLADSYNEQFF. The complete variable domain, with remaining parts taken from reference TRBV30 and TRBJ2-1, reads SQTIHQWPATLVQPVGSPLSLECTVEGTSNPNLYWYRQAAGRGLQLLFYSVGIGQISSEVPQNLSASRPQDRQFILSSKKLLLSDSGFYLCAWREGLADSYNEQFFGPGTRLTVL.

This clonotype ranks as medium-sized in terms of frequency. The V and J genes are TRBV11-1 and TRBJ2-7. The V gene's germline CDR1 is SGHAT and CDR2 FQDESV (reference sequence). This CDR3 has 13 amino acids. CDR3 in amino acids: CASSPRWSGEQYF.